The sample holds many counts of the clone carrying this T cell receptor (beta chain). Its antigen is undetermined. V lost 0 bases, J lost 2 bases, and 17 bases lay in between. The CDR3 has 17 residues. Germline CDR1 and CDR2: DFQATT and SNEGSKA (reference sequence). TCRdb used MiXCR to reprocess the 5' RACE reads, holding one entry per CDR3 protein. The sample consists of around 150,000 distinct CDR3 sequences, about 7.3% of them appearing once. This entry is derived from a study of CD8 T cells in ankylosing spondylitis. Study-level points and caveats: Seemingly distinctive of ankylosing spondylitis blood was a TCR beta motif formed by eight highly homologous variants. Disease-linked clones reportedly showed significant enrichment in matched ankylosing spondylitis synovial fluid.

This chain links TRBV20-1 with TRBJ2-1; D is tentatively TRBD1 or TRBD2 (5 bases each). The sequencing sample was made of blood, either unsorted or a sorted T cell fraction (not recorded which). The sequence derives from a female donor with ankylosing spondylitis or in good health (not recorded which). In nucleotides, the CDR3 is TGCAGTGCTAGAGATTGGGGGACGAAAAGCCCCTACAATGAGCAGTTCTTC. It yields the protein CSARDWGTKSPYNEQFF.